The 29 T cell receptor beta chains presented below share a single source sample, sequenced in a study of T cells and Merkel cell carcinoma outcomes. TCRdb's copy holds only in-frame clones and misses some; the assay was immunoSEQ multiplex PCR. The sample holds thousands of clones; over 60% are singletons and the top ten take around 15%. Material: tumor tissue from Merkel cell carcinoma. These receptors were collected from a human donor with Merkel cell carcinoma. Some clones in this sample may be carry-over from other donors' samples.

The sample holds a few counts of this clone. CDR3 nucleotide sequence: TGTGCCAGAAGCAACATACGGACAGAGGGGGATAGCAATCAGCCCCAGCATTTT. It specifies CARSNIRTEGDSNQPQHF. This chain links TRBV5-3 with TRBJ1-5; a possible D gene is TRBD1 (6 bases). TRBV5-3 is sorted into the ORF group, with uncertain function. V lost 4 bases and J lost 0, with 20 bases in between. CDR3 length: 18 residues.

The chain employs TRBV10-3 and TRBJ2-3; no reliable D call. Germline V gives CDR1 ENHRY, CDR2 SYGVKD. CDR3 length: 17 residues. The CDR3 loop is CAHSSSVARASADTQYF. CDR3 coding DNA: TGTGCTCATTCATCAAGTGTAGCCCGAGCCTCGGCAGATACGCAGTATTTT.

This chain uses TRBV9 with TRBJ2-2; D call uncertain. V was shortened by 3 bases and J by 1 base, with 16 bases between the two germline ends. Germline lookup yields CDR1 SGDLS and CDR2 YYNGEE. The CDR3 covers 17 residues. This chain's CDR3 is CASSAPASGGNTGELFF. The CDR3, as DNA: TGTGCCAGCAGCGCCCCGGCTTCGGGTGGGAACACCGGGGAGCTGTTTTTT. Full variable domain (missing parts from reference TRBV9 and TRBJ2-2): DSGVTQTPKHLITATGQRVTLRCSPRSGDLSVYWYQQSLDQGLQFLIQYYNGEERAKGNILERFSAQQFPDLHSELNLSSLELGDSALYFCASSAPASGGNTGELFFGEGSRLTVL.

This clone has only a few counts. The chain is built from TRBV10-3 and TRBJ2-7; 13 nucleotides line up with TRBD2. V lost 7 bases, J lost 4 bases, and 1 base stayed unmatched. Looked up from germline, CDR1 is ENHRY and CDR2 is SYGVKD. The length of the CDR3 is 13 residues. CDR3: CAIKLAGGYEQYF. Written as DNA, the CDR3 is TGTGCCATCAAACTAGCGGGAGGGTACGAGCAGTACTTC.

The CDR3 nucleotides are TGTGCCAGCAGCCAGACTAGCGGGAGACGTGCGGCAGATACGCAGTATTTT. It is translated as CASSQTSGRRAADTQYF. The chain couples TRBV7-2 to TRBJ2-3; 12 bases map to TRBD2. V lost 5 bases and J lost 4; bases outside the gene matches: 10. The CDR3 length is 17 residues. Per the germline V gene, CDR1 is SGHTA and CDR2 is FQGNSA.

The J gene is TRBJ1-3, the V gene TRBV28, with TRBD1 as a possible D gene (6 bases). Germline lookup yields CDR1 MDHEN and CDR2 SYDVKM. The CDR3 extends over 13 amino acids. The germline V and J ends were trimmed by 6 bases and 4 bases, with 10 bases remaining between them. The CDR3 bases are TGTGCCAGCAGACAGGGAGCAGGAAACACCATATATTTT. Amino acid sequence: CASRQGAGNTIYF.

V usage is TRBV28 and J usage is TRBJ2-7, with a possible D match to TRBD2 (5 bases). Germline CDR1 MDHEN, CDR2 SYDVKM. V was cut by 2 bases and J by 3 bases, with 20 bases left in between. The CDR3 contains 17 residues. For the CDR3, the DNA is TGTGCCAGCAGTTTAGGGGATGGGAGAACCCCTTTCTACGAGCAGTACTTC. Residues: CASSLGDGRTPFYEQYF.

This clone has just a few counts. V and J are TRBV2 and TRBJ2-7; D gene uncertain. Looked up from germline, CDR1 is SNHLY and CDR2 is FYNNEI. The length of the CDR3 is 13 residues. V was clipped by 0 bases and J by 3 bases, with 6 bases between them. This chain's CDR3 is CASSEATDYEQYF. In nucleotides, the CDR3 is TGTGCCAGCAGTGAAGCCACAGACTACGAGCAGTACTTC.

A note on this clone: A clone one base away is much larger, so this may be a read error. This sequence joins TRBV6-1 and TRBJ2-1; D is unresolved. Germline V gene lookup returns CDR1 MNHNS and CDR2 SASEGT. The V end lost 7 bases, the J end lost 7 bases, and 11 bases lay between the germline ends. This CDR3 is 12 amino acids long. The CDR3 loop reads CASNMTRNEQFF. The CDR3, as DNA: TGTGCCAGCAATATGACCAGGAATGAGCAGTTCTTC.

This clone was seen once. The rearrangement uses TRBV30 and TRBJ2-7, with D possibly being TRBD1 (5 bases). This CDR3 comprises 19 residues. V was cut by 2 bases and J by 0 bases, with 26 bases left in between. Germline lookup yields CDR1 GTSNPN and CDR2 SVGIG (reference sequence). The CDR3, as DNA: TGTGCCTGGAGTTCCAGGGAATACATCAAGGACAAAAGCTCCTACGAGCAGTACTTC. This codes for CAWSSREYIKDKSSYEQYF.

CDR3 DNA sequence: TGTGCCAGCAGCCGGGACTACTATGGCTACACCTTC. Its translation: CASSRDYYGYTF. J is TRBJ1-2 and V is TRBV5-6; D is perhaps TRBD1 (5 bases). V lost 4 bases and J 3 bases, leaving 7 bases between the germline ends. This CDR3 contains 12 residues. Per the germline V gene, CDR1 is SGHDT and CDR2 is YYEEEE. The complete variable domain, with remaining parts taken from reference TRBV5-6 and TRBJ1-2, reads DAGVTQSPTHLIKTRGQQVTLRCSPKSGHDTVSWYQQALGQGPQFIFQYYEEEERQRGNFPDRFSGHQFPNYSSELNVNALLLGDSALYLCASSRDYYGYTFGSGTRLTVV.

The V and J genes are TRBV5-4 and TRBJ1-1; 7 bases are a match to TRBD1. With V trimmed by 9 bases and J by 1 base, 15 bases remained unmatched. The CDR3 extends over 16 amino acids. In germline, CDR1 is SGHNT, CDR2 YYREEE (reference sequence). The CDR3 DNA is TGTGCCACCTCTAGGCAGGGGGGCGCGAGGAACACTGAAGCTTTCTTT. This gives the protein CATSRQGGARNTEAFF. The whole variable domain, remainder taken from reference TRBV5-4 and TRBJ1-1, is ETGVTQSPTHLIKTRGQQVTLRCSSQSGHNTVSWYQQALGQGPQFIFQYYREEENGRGNFPPRFSGLQFPNYSSELNVNALELDDSALYLCATSRQGGARNTEAFFGQGTRLTVV.

The chain combines TRBV2 with TRBJ2-7, with D hard to call. Deletions cut 4 bases from V and 5 bases from J, with 6 bases between. The CDR3 length is 11 residues. Germline-derived CDR1 and CDR2 are SNHLY and FYNNEI. Written as DNA, the CDR3 is TGTGCCAGCAGTGGTAAGGACGAGCAGTACTTC. Encoded protein: CASSGKDEQYF.

To note about this clone: The same CDR3 arises from other DNA sequences in this sample as well. This rearrangement joins TRBV19 to TRBJ1-5; 8 bases align to TRBD1. Germline trimming cut 10 bases from V and 2 bases from J; bases unmatched to any gene: 4. Germline CDR1 reads LNHDA; CDR2 reads SQIVND (reference sequence). The CDR3 loop spans 13 amino acids. CDR3 loop: CATKDRGNQPQHF. As DNA, the CDR3 is TGTGCCACCAAGGACAGGGGCAATCAGCCCCAGCATTTT.

The chain combines TRBV5-6 with TRBJ2-5; 8 bases align to TRBD2. V was clipped by 3 bases and J by 5 bases; unmatched bases: 6. This CDR3 has 14 residues. The V gene's germline CDR1 is SGHDT and CDR2 YYEEEE. CDR3 amino acids: CASSSRGGPETQYF. The CDR3 coding sequence is TGTGCCAGCAGCTCCCGGGGGGGGCCGGAGACCCAGTACTTC. The variable domain in full, with the rest retrieved from reference TRBV5-6 and TRBJ2-5, is DAGVTQSPTHLIKTRGQQVTLRCSPKSGHDTVSWYQQALGQGPQFIFQYYEEEERQRGNFPDRFSGHQFPNYSSELNVNALLLGDSALYLCASSSRGGPETQYFGPGTRLLVL.

The chain is built from TRBV9 and TRBJ2-5, with 11 bases that match TRBD1. The junction had 3 bases not matched to a gene; V was cut back by 4 bases and J by 4 bases. CDR3 length equals 14 residues. Germline CDR1 is SGDLS and CDR2 is YYNGEE. The CDR3 DNA sequence: TGTGCCAGCAGCCCGGGGACAGGGGGAGAGACCCAGTACTTC. This encodes CASSPGTGGETQYF.

V usage is TRBV7-8 and J usage is TRBJ1-1, with TRBD1 identical over 7 bases. The CDR3 sequence is 16 residues long. After removal of 1 base from V and 1 base from J, the junction contained 6 bases not matched to a gene. CDR1 SGHVS and CDR2 FQNEAQ come from the germline V gene. In DNA form, the CDR3 reads TGTGCCAGCAGCTTAGAGGGACAGCTTAAGAACACTGAAGCTTTCTTT. Protein: CASSLEGQLKNTEAFF.

Judged by abundance, this clone is medium-sized. The chain is built from TRBV6-6 and TRBJ1-4; D call uncertain. The CDR3 loop spans 12 amino acids. With 7 bases removed from V and 8 bases from J, the gap between germline ends came to 11 bases. Germline-derived CDR1 and CDR2 are MNHNY and SVGAGI (reference sequence). CDR3 nucleotides: TGTGCCAGCATTCAAGTAGGCGAAAAACTGTTTTTT. This translates into CASIQVGEKLFF.

This clone was counted once. This chain connects TRBV6-5 to TRBJ2-7; 7 nucleotides match TRBD1. The V gene's germline CDR1 is MNHEY and CDR2 SVGAGI. This CDR3 contains 14 residues. J gave up 3 bases and V 5 bases, and 7 bases lay outside the gene matches. This CDR3 reads CASSPTGSGYEQYF. The DNA of the CDR3 is TGTGCCAGCAGTCCGACAGGGTCAGGCTACGAGCAGTACTTC.

This clone was counted between two and nine times. The gene calls are TRBV4-3 and TRBJ1-1, with a possible D match to TRBD1 (5 bases). CDR1 and CDR2 (germline): LGHNA, YSLEER. This CDR3 contains 15 residues. Trimming took 0 bases from V and 0 from J, leaving 8 bases between them. The CDR3, as DNA: TGCGCCAGCAGCCAAGAAAGACAGATGAACACTGAAGCTTTCTTT. It encodes CASSQERQMNTEAFF.

The chain carries TRBV6-5 and TRBJ1-3; weak D call: TRBD1 (5 bases). Between the trimmed V and J ends, which lost 4 bases and 4 bases, there was a span of 11 bases. This CDR3 contains 14 residues. Germline V gene data show CDR1 as MNHEY and CDR2 as SVGAGI. In DNA form, the CDR3 reads TGTGCCAGCAGTTCCGGGACGCGGGGAAACACCATATATTTT. Amino acid sequence: CASSSGTRGNTIYF.

This chain uses TRBV5-6 with TRBJ2-2, with D possibly matching TRBD1 (5 bases). With 3 bases removed from V and 4 bases from J, the gap between germline ends came to 16 bases. The CDR3 runs to 16 residues. From germline, CDR1 is SGHDT and CDR2 YYEEEE. The CDR3 DNA reads TGTGCCAGCAGCTCGCTACCCGGACACCCCACCGGGGAGCTGTTTTTT. It yields the protein CASSSLPGHPTGELFF.

The chain recombines TRBV6-5 with TRBJ1-3; tentative D call: TRBD1 (6 bases). CDR3 length equals 14 residues. CDR1 and CDR2 (germline): MNHEY, SVGAGI. The V end lost 6 bases, the J end lost 1 base, and 10 bases lay between the germline ends. The CDR3 DNA reads as TGTGCCAGCAGAACCAGGGGATCTGGAAACACCATATATTTT. Its protein product is CASRTRGSGNTIYF.

This clone has only a few counts. This CDR3 is also generated by other DNA sequences in the sample. This rearrangement joins TRBV4-3 to TRBJ2-2; D unclear. The CDR3 spans 12 residues. Trimming stripped 4 bases from V and 8 bases from J, with 8 bases between. Germline-derived CDR1 and CDR2 are LGHNA and YSLEER. This CDR3 is CASSPDLGELFF. The DNA for the CDR3 is TGCGCCAGCAGCCCGGACCTAGGGGAGCTGTTTTTT.

The chain combines TRBV25-1 with TRBJ2-5; 11 positions agree with TRBD1. Germline CDR1 is MGHDK and CDR2 is SYGVNS. CDR3 length: 16 amino acids. The V segment lost 5 bases and the J segment 0 bases; nucleotides outside the gene matches: 5. CDR3 bases: TGTGCCAGCAGTATTCGGGACAGGGGGTACCAAGAGACCCAGTACTTC. Translating it yields CASSIRDRGYQETQYF.

To note about this clone: Its ends do not fully match the called genes, so a read error is possible. The same CDR3 can be traced to other DNA sequences in this sample. The chain employs TRBV4-3 and TRBJ2-7, with 10 bases fitting TRBD2. Germline CDR1 reads LGHNA; CDR2 reads YSLEER. The CDR3 totals 15 residues. CDR3 in amino acids: CASSPQREGIYEQYF. Written as DNA, the CDR3 is TGCGCTAGCAGCCCACAGCGGGAGGGGATCTACGAGCAGTACTTC.

This clone was observed once. For the CDR3, the DNA is TGTGCCAGCTCACCAGGGACAGTTGCAGATACGCAGTATTTT. This translates into CASSPGTVADTQYF. This chain links TRBV18 with TRBJ2-3; TRBD1 aligns across 7 bases. Germline V gives CDR1 KGHSH, CDR2 LQKENI. V was clipped by 2 bases and J by 4 bases; unmatched bases: 3. There are 14 residues in the CDR3.

This clone was observed a handful of times. The chain joins TRBV5-5 to TRBJ2-2; 12 bases map to TRBD2. The V segment lost 5 bases and the J segment 2 bases; nucleotides outside the gene matches: 10. The germline gives CDR1 SGHKS, CDR2 YYEKEE (reference sequence). The CDR3 is made up of 18 amino acids. The CDR3 coding sequence is TGTGCCAGCAGTCAGACTAGCGGGAGTCAGTCTAACACCGGGGAGCTGTTTTTT. Amino acid sequence: CASSQTSGSQSNTGELFF. Supplemented by reference TRBV5-5 and TRBJ2-2, the full variable domain reads DAGVTQSPTHLIKTRGQQVTLRCSPISGHKSVSWYQQVLGQGPQFIFQYYEKEERGRGNFPDRFSARQFPNYSSELNVNALLLGDSALYLCASSQTSGSQSNTGELFFGEGSRLTVL.

V usage is TRBV7-9 and J usage is TRBJ2-7, with TRBD2 matching 7 bases. Germline V gene data show CDR1 as SEHNR and CDR2 as FQNEAQ (reference sequence). The CDR3 sequence is 15 residues long. The junction had 9 bases not matched to a gene; V was cut back by 5 bases and J by 2 bases. CDR3 coding DNA: TGTGCCAGCAGCCCGACGGGGACTATTGCCTACGAGCAGTACTTC. Translated: CASSPTGTIAYEQYF.